There are a few counts of the clone carrying this T cell receptor (beta chain). This sample was taken from a study of identical twins. TCRdb itself ran the 5' RACE reads through MiXCR, one entry per CDR3 protein. The sample contains 700,000 or so distinct CDR3 sequences, around 20% of which appear only once. Germline V gene sequence: CDR1 SGHRS, CDR2 YFSETQ. CDR3 length: 16 amino acids. V was pared by 1 base and J by 7 bases, with 15 bases between. The data also belong to a second study, concerning T cells expressing NK-cell markers.

This chain connects TRBV5-1 to TRBJ1-6; D is uncertain. The clonotype originates from a woman aged 18-29 years in good health. Material: PBMCs. This chain's CDR3 is CASSLSLGDGNSPLHF. The DNA of the CDR3 is TGCGCCAGCAGCTTGTCCCTCGGGGATGGAAATTCACCCCTCCACTTT. Full variable domain (rest looked up from reference TRBV5-1 and TRBJ1-6): KAGVTQTPRYLIKTRGQQVTLSCSPISGHRSVSWYQQTPGQGLQFLFEYFSETQRNKGNFPGRFSGRQFSNSRSEMNVSTLELGDSALYLCASSLSLGDGNSPLHFGNGTRLTVT.